This passage covers 21 T cell receptor beta chains from one sample sequenced in a study of shared clonotypes between healthy human individuals. Naive-designated CD8 cells lacked CD45RO, were positively enriched for CCR7, and omitted terminally differentiated effector memory CD45RA+ cells. Sequencing used immunoSEQ multiplex PCR; TCRdb keeps in-frame clones, though not all of them. This table has some 580,000 clones, 98% appearing once. Sequences were obtained from naive CD8+ T cells sorted from blood. The receptors were gathered from a man aged 30-40 years in good health.

The J gene is TRBJ1-5, the V gene TRBV9, with D maybe TRBD1 (6 bases). V lost 0 bases to trimming and J lost 7 bases, with 14 bases between them. CDR1 and CDR2 from the germline V gene are SGDLS and YYNGEE. The CDR3 length is 15 residues. This chain's CDR3 is CASSVGVTGAQPQHF. The CDR3 nucleotides read TGTGCCAGCAGCGTAGGGGTGACGGGGGCGCAGCCCCAGCATTTT.

V usage is TRBV13 and J usage is TRBJ2-1; 8 bases fit TRBD2. This CDR3 has 15 amino acids. V shed 4 bases, J shed 6 bases, and the junction held 8 bases outside the gene matches. Germline CDR1 reads PRHDT; CDR2 reads FYEKMQ (reference sequence). The CDR3 nucleotides read TGTGCCAGCAGCTCTGGGACTAGTAGAGGCAATGAGCAGTTCTTC. It codes for CASSSGTSRGNEQFF.

The V gene is TRBV11-2, the J gene TRBJ2-2; TRBD1 might be the D (6 bases). Germline V gives CDR1 SGHAT, CDR2 FQNNGV. CDR3 length: 15 amino acids. V lost 6 bases and J lost 5, with 16 bases in between. CDR3 DNA sequence: TGTGCCAGCAGTCAACAGGGTGGATGGACCGGGGAGCTGTTTTTT. Translated: CASSQQGGWTGELFF.

A note on this clone: The junction does not match germline at one end; this may be a read error. The chain is built from TRBV30 and TRBJ2-2; tentative D call: TRBD2 (5 bases). Looked up from germline, CDR1 is GTSNPN and CDR2 is SVGIG (reference sequence). This CDR3 region has 13 residues. The CDR3: CAWNTPGNGELFF. For the CDR3, the DNA is TGTGCCTGGAACACTCCGGGTAACGGGGAACTGTTTTTT.

The V call is TRBV15, the J call TRBJ2-1; 8 nucleotides align to TRBD2. After removal of 10 bases from V and 6 bases from J, the junction contained 11 bases not matched to a gene. Per the germline V gene, CDR1 is LNHNV and CDR2 is YYDKDF (reference sequence). The CDR3 loop spans 14 amino acids. The CDR3 here is CASAISGKINEQFF. CDR3 nucleotide sequence: TGTGCCAGCGCGATTAGCGGGAAGATCAATGAGCAGTTCTTC.

This chain links TRBV15 with TRBJ1-4, with D unclear. There are 15 residues in the CDR3. The V end was cut by 0 bases, the J end by 8 bases, with 13 bases between. The germline V gene has CDR1 LNHNV and CDR2 YYDKDF (reference sequence). The CDR3 reads CATSREWRVGEKLFF. In DNA, the CDR3 is TGTGCCACCAGCAGAGAATGGAGGGTAGGGGAAAAACTGTTTTTT.

This clone appeared once. The chain couples TRBV5-4 to TRBJ1-2, with D tentatively TRBD1 (5 bases). Germline loops: CDR1 SGHNT, CDR2 YYREEE (reference sequence). The CDR3 contains 16 residues. Trimming cost V 5 bases and J 0 bases, with 17 bases left between them. CDR3 sequence reads: CASSSNGDLTNYGYTF. CDR3 coding DNA: TGTGCCAGCAGTTCTAACGGGGACCTAACTAACTATGGCTACACCTTC.

The chain employs TRBV9 and TRBJ2-7; D perhaps matches TRBD2 (6 bases). Deletions cut 4 bases from V and 6 bases from J, with 20 bases between. The CDR3 length is 15 residues. The germline gives CDR1 SGDLS, CDR2 YYNGEE. The CDR3 DNA is TGTGCCAGCAGCCCGGTCGGGGGAATCAGGGTCGAGCAGTACTTC. Protein product: CASSPVGGIRVEQYF.

The genes are TRBV7-9 and TRBJ2-1, with D unclear. Germline V lookup: CDR1 SEHNR, CDR2 FQNEAQ (reference sequence). This CDR3 has 15 residues. V shed 5 bases and J shed 0 bases, with 11 bases lying between them. DNA of the CDR3: TGTGCCAGCAGCAGGAAGATCGGCTCCTACAATGAGCAGTTCTTC. Translated: CASSRKIGSYNEQFF.

This clone was seen just once. Other DNA sequences in this specimen translate into the identical CDR3. The chain recombines TRBV25-1 with TRBJ2-1; D is unresolved. V was cut by 4 bases and J by 8 bases, with 6 bases left in between. Looked up from germline, CDR1 is MGHDK and CDR2 is SYGVNS. This CDR3 is built from 11 residues. The CDR3 sequence: CASSVGDEQFF. CDR3 DNA sequence: TGTGCCAGCAGTGTAGGAGATGAGCAGTTCTTC.

The chain has TRBV28 and TRBJ2-5; 7 positions agree with TRBD1. V lost 6 bases, J lost 4 bases, and 11 bases stayed unmatched. This CDR3 is 15 amino acids long. Germline V CDR1 and CDR2: MDHEN, SYDVKM. The CDR3 DNA is TGTGCCAGCAGGCCTCAACAGGGGTGGGCAGAGACCCAGTACTTC. Protein: CASRPQQGWAETQYF.

This clone has a single count. J is TRBJ2-3 and V is TRBV7-8; D gene unclear. CDR1 and CDR2 (germline): SGHVS, FQNEAQ. The CDR3 runs to 15 residues. V lost 3 bases and J 0 bases, leaving 10 bases between the germline ends. The CDR3 DNA sequence: TGTGCCAGCAGCTTTGAGTGGGGAAGCACAGATACGCAGTATTTT. It translates to CASSFEWGSTDTQYF. Looking up the rest from reference TRBV7-8 and TRBJ2-3 gives the full variable domain: GAGVSQSPRYKVAKRGQDVALRCDPISGHVSLFWYQQALGQGPEFLTYFQNEAQLDKSGLPSDRFFAERPEGSVSTLKIQRTQQEDSAVYLCASSFEWGSTDTQYFGPGTRLTVL.

The chain recombines TRBV10-3 with TRBJ1-2; 7 bases agree with TRBD1. With 6 bases clipped from V and 7 bases from J, the junction kept 11 bases outside the gene matches. Per the germline V gene, CDR1 is ENHRY and CDR2 is SYGVKD. The CDR3 extends over 14 amino acids. CDR3 in DNA: TGTGCCATCAGCGGGGACAGCGAAGAGTTTGGCTACACCTTC. Translating gives CAISGDSEEFGYTF.

The chain couples TRBV29-1 to TRBJ2-3, with D perhaps matching TRBD1 or TRBD2 (8 bases each). The CDR3 covers 20 residues. Deletions cut 6 bases from V and 2 bases from J, with 33 bases between. Per the germline V gene, CDR1 is SQVTM and CDR2 is ANQGSEA. In nucleotides, the CDR3 is TGCAGCGTCCTTACGCGACAGGGGATGGGTAGCGGGATCTACACAGATACGCAGTATTTT. Its protein product is CSVLTRQGMGSGIYTDTQYF.

Details on this clone: The conserved phenylalanine or tryptophan is not found at the CDR3 terminus, so this likely reflects a read error. The limits of the CDR3 on the DNA are not certain, so only TCRdb's listed CDR3 is given. V is TRBV18 and J is TRBJ2-7; the table's D call TRBD2 went unverified against the DNA. CDR1 and CDR2 (germline): KGHSH, LQKENI. A total of 14 residues make up the CDR3, ends included. The chain's CDR3 is CASSPEVGSYEQCL.

The V call is TRBV7-8, the J call TRBJ2-3, with 15 bases identical to TRBD2. Trimming cost V 5 bases and J 6 bases; bases outside gene matches: 6. Germline V lookup: CDR1 SGHVS, CDR2 FQNEAQ. The length of the CDR3 is 16 residues. The CDR3 loop reads CASSTGLAGGVDTQYF. The CDR3 DNA sequence: TGTGCCAGCAGCACTGGACTAGCGGGAGGGGTGGATACGCAGTATTTT.

V gene TRBV7-6 combines with J gene TRBJ2-1; possible D gene TRBD1, 6 bases. CDR1 SGHVS and CDR2 FNYEAQ come from the germline V gene. V was cut by 5 bases and J by 9 bases, with 14 bases left in between. CDR3 length: 13 residues. The CDR3: CASSATEGVEQFF. In nucleotides, the CDR3 is TGTGCCAGCAGCGCGACCGAGGGGGTTGAGCAGTTCTTC.

In this sample, this clone turned up a few times. The V gene is TRBV5-1, the J gene TRBJ2-7; 8 bases align to TRBD1. The CDR3 runs 15 residues. Trimming took 1 base from V and 2 from J; bases not matched to a gene: 5. Germline V gene data show CDR1 as SGHRS and CDR2 as YFSETQ. In DNA, the CDR3 is TGCGCCAGCAGCTTGAGACAGGGGTACCCCTACGAGCAGTACTTC. Amino acids: CASSLRQGYPYEQYF.

CDR3 in amino acids: CASSIGAGGLAYEQYF. CDR3 DNA: TGTGCCAGTAGTATAGGTGCGGGAGGGCTCGCCTACGAGCAGTACTTC. The chain couples TRBV19 to TRBJ2-7, with 9 nucleotides matching TRBD2. CDR3 length equals 16 residues. Losses at the gene ends were 1 base for V and 2 bases for J; bases not matched to a gene: 6. The V gene's germline CDR1 is LNHDA and CDR2 SQIVND (reference sequence). Full variable domain (outside the CDR3, taken from reference TRBV19 and TRBJ2-7): DGGITQSPKYLFRKEGQNVTLSCEQNLNHDAMYWYRQDPGQGLRLIYYSQIVNDFQKGDIAEGYSVSREKKESFPLTVTSAQKNPTAFYLCASSIGAGGLAYEQYFGPGTRLTVT.

The rearrangement uses TRBV11-3 and TRBJ2-1; 7 bases align to TRBD1. The CDR3 contains 13 residues. Germline assignment: CDR1 SGHNT and CDR2 YENEEA. V lost 5 bases and J lost 9; bases outside the gene matches: 7. The CDR3 DNA reads TGTGCCAGCAGCCCTAGACAGGGCGGTGAGCAGTTCTTC. It yields the protein CASSPRQGGEQFF. The full variable domain, with the rest looked up from reference TRBV11-3 and TRBJ2-1, is EAGVVQSPRYKIIEKKQPVAFWCNPISGHNTLYWYLQNLGQGPELLIRYENEEAVDDSQLPKDRFSAERLKGVDSTLKIQPAELGDSAVYLCASSPRQGGEQFFGPGTRLTVL.

The CDR3 bases are TGTGCCAGCAGCTTTGGACTAGCGGGAGGGCCCACAGATACGCAGTATTTT. Protein: CASSFGLAGGPTDTQYF. V is TRBV7-8 and J is TRBJ2-3, with 15 bases identical to TRBD2. CDR1 is SGHVS and CDR2 is FQNEAQ in the germline V gene. The ends lost 3 bases at V and 2 bases at J; junction bases unmatched: 3. The CDR3 has 17 amino acids.